Listed here are 15 T cell receptor beta chains from one sample, sequenced in a study of shared T cell receptors in the human thymus. Measured with immunoSEQ multiplex PCR; TCRdb has only the in-frame clones, and not every one. The sample contains about 660,000 clones, more than 75% of which appear only once. In addition, the sample was reused for a study of human thymus T cells.

The sequencing sample was made of thymocytes. These receptors all come from a boy less than two years old with a congenital heart defect.

This chain joins TRBV19 and TRBJ1-5; D might be TRBD1 (6 bases). The CDR3 runs 15 residues. V lost 7 bases to trimming and J lost 5 bases, with 18 bases between them. Germline CDR1 LNHDA, CDR2 SQIVND (reference sequence). The CDR3: CASTPRWTDHQPQHF. CDR3 DNA sequence: TGTGCCAGTACCCCCCGCTGGACAGATCATCAGCCCCAGCATTTT.

The CDR3 DNA sequence: TGTGCCAGCACCGGCCAGGCGAGCCAAGAGACCCAGTACTTC. This translates into CASTGQASQETQYF. The rearrangement links TRBV28 to TRBJ2-5; the D is unclear. The CDR3 runs 14 residues. Trimming left V 7 bases short and J 1 base short, with 13 bases between. From germline, CDR1 is MDHEN and CDR2 SYDVKM.

The DNA of the CDR3 is TGTGCCATCAGTGAGTCGGGACTCAACTCTGGGGCCAACGTCCTGACTTTC. This sequence encodes CAISESGLNSGANVLTF. This chain connects TRBV10-3 to TRBJ2-6, with D perhaps TRBD2 (6 bases). Trimming removed 0 bases from V and 0 bases from J, with 9 bases in between. The CDR3 length is 17 residues. Germline CDR1 reads ENHRY; CDR2 reads SYGVKD.

The rearrangement joins TRBV9 to TRBJ2-7; 8 bases line up with TRBD1. Germline-derived CDR1 and CDR2 are SGDLS and YYNGEE. This CDR3 is built from 14 residues. V lost 4 bases, J lost 5 bases, and 8 bases stayed unmatched. The CDR3 sequence is CASSSGQGMDEQYF. The CDR3 region has the DNA TGTGCCAGCAGCTCCGGACAGGGTATGGACGAGCAGTACTTC.

This chain uses TRBV18 with TRBJ2-5, with 8 nucleotides matching TRBD2. This CDR3 is built from 16 residues. Germline CDR1 reads KGHSH; CDR2 reads LQKENI. The ends lost 5 bases at V and 4 bases at J; junction bases unmatched: 12. In DNA form, the CDR3 reads TGTGCCAGCTCAGAACTTTGGGCGGGAGGTGCAGAGACCCAGTACTTC. Translating gives CASSELWAGGAETQYF. Full variable domain (rest looked up from reference TRBV18 and TRBJ2-5): NAGVMQNPRHLVRRRGQEARLRCSPMKGHSHVYWYRQLPEEGLKFMVYLQKENIIDESGMPKERFSAEFPKEGPSILRIQQVVRGDSAAYFCASSELWAGGAETQYFGPGTRLLVL.

The chain employs TRBV7-2 and TRBJ1-2; 7 bases fit TRBD1. Germline assignment: CDR1 SGHTA and CDR2 FQGNSA. This CDR3 is built from 14 residues. After removal of 4 bases from V and 8 bases from J, the junction contained 10 bases not matched to a gene. This CDR3 reads CASSSKRGRGGYTF. CDR3 DNA sequence: TGTGCCAGCAGCTCCAAGAGGGGGCGAGGAGGCTACACCTTC.

The rearrangement joins TRBV29-1 to TRBJ2-1; D unresolved. Germline-derived CDR1 and CDR2 are SQVTM and ANQGSEA. This CDR3 region has 10 residues. The ends were cut back, 4 bases at V and 11 bases at J, with 9 bases in the middle. As DNA, the CDR3 is TGCAGCGTTGGGGCGAGTAAGCAGTTCTTC. Translated: CSVGASKQFF.

The rearrangement links TRBV27 to TRBJ2-2; TRBD2 aligns across 14 bases. V shed 6 bases, J shed 7 bases, and the junction held 7 bases outside the gene matches. The CDR3 contains 16 residues. The V gene's germline CDR1 is MNHEY and CDR2 SMNVEV (reference sequence). In DNA, the CDR3 is TGTGCCAGCAGGGGGGGACTAGCGGGAGACGACGGGGAGCTGTTTTTT. This gives the protein CASRGGLAGDDGELFF.

This clone was counted only a few times. The V gene is TRBV19, the J gene TRBJ2-7, with 7 bases matching TRBD1. The length of the CDR3 is 14 residues. V lost 4 bases, J lost 3 bases, and 6 bases stayed unmatched. Germline V gives CDR1 LNHDA, CDR2 SQIVND (reference sequence). CDR3 in DNA: TGTGCCAGTAGTACCGGACAGGAGATCTACGAGCAGTACTTC. Its translation: CASSTGQEIYEQYF.

This clone was found once. The V gene is TRBV28, the J gene TRBJ2-3, with TRBD2 matching 9 bases. CDR1 and CDR2 from the germline V gene are MDHEN and SYDVKM. V was pared by 5 bases and J by 8 bases, with 11 bases of the junction left unmatched. CDR3 size: 15 residues. CDR3 nucleotide sequence: TGTGCCAGCAGTAGTCCTAGCGGGAAAGGAGCTACGCAGTATTTT. It is translated as CASSSPSGKGATQYF.

This clone was counted only a few times. The V and J genes are TRBV5-6 and TRBJ2-6, with D unclear. V lost 4 bases, J lost 7 bases, and 15 bases lay in between. Germline values: CDR1 SGHDT, CDR2 YYEEEE. CDR3 length equals 15 residues. The CDR3 nucleotides read TGTGCCAGCAGCGCCCGGATCCCAGGAGCCAACGTCCTGACTTTC. This codes for CASSARIPGANVLTF. Full variable domain (missing parts from reference TRBV5-6 and TRBJ2-6): DAGVTQSPTHLIKTRGQQVTLRCSPKSGHDTVSWYQQALGQGPQFIFQYYEEEERQRGNFPDRFSGHQFPNYSSELNVNALLLGDSALYLCASSARIPGANVLTFGAGSRLTVL.

The rearrangement links TRBV9 to TRBJ2-3; D ambiguous. The germline gives CDR1 SGDLS, CDR2 YYNGEE. Trimming removed 3 bases from V and 4 bases from J, with 12 bases in between. This CDR3 has 14 residues. The CDR3 loop is CASSAREVADTQYF. The CDR3 nucleotides are TGTGCCAGCAGCGCTAGAGAGGTGGCAGATACGCAGTATTTT.

J is TRBJ1-1 and V is TRBV5-6; TRBD1 aligns across 8 bases. With 2 bases clipped from V and 5 bases from J, the junction kept 14 bases outside the gene matches. CDR3 length equals 17 residues. Germline CDR1 is SGHDT and CDR2 is YYEEEE. The CDR3 DNA sequence: TGTGCCAGCAGCTTTCGCCCCACAGGGGGGGAAGTGACTGAAGCTTTCTTT. It translates to CASSFRPTGGEVTEAFF.

This sequence joins TRBV28 and TRBJ1-1; TRBD1 is a possible D gene (5 bases). The CDR3 is 15 residues long. Germline loops: CDR1 MDHEN, CDR2 SYDVKM. V was pared by 2 bases and J by 1 base, with 11 bases between. The CDR3 region is CASSLTGGKNTEAFF. In nucleotides, the CDR3 is TGTGCCAGCAGTTTAACGGGGGGAAAGAACACTGAAGCTTTCTTT.

This clone was seen just once. This chain joins TRBV18 and TRBJ2-5; D is undetermined. This CDR3 comprises 12 residues. V was shortened by 6 bases and J by 3 bases, with 8 bases between the two germline ends. Germline values: CDR1 KGHSH, CDR2 LQKENI. Written as DNA, the CDR3 is TGTGCCAGCTCGCATGAGGAAGAGACCCAGTACTTC. This gives the protein CASSHEEETQYF.